This TCR beta chain was sequenced in a study of CD8 T cells in ankylosing spondylitis. Study results and limitations: Ankylosing spondylitis blood appeared to carry a characteristic TCR beta motif of fewer than 10 highly homologous variants. In ankylosing spondylitis patients, matched synovial fluid reportedly showed significant enrichment of disease-linked clones.

Germline CDR1 reads SGDLS; CDR2 reads YYNGEE. The CDR3 totals 16 residues. Quantitative molecular-barcoded 5'-RACE generated the TCR beta libraries. MiXCR, run by TCRdb on the 5' RACE reads, gives a single entry per CDR3 protein. This table holds around 29,000 distinct CDR3 sequences, about 5.2% found once. Turning to this clonotype: No antigen is known for it. With a much larger clone just one base away, this may be a read error.

This sequence originates from a female donor with ankylosing spondylitis or in good health (not recorded which). The sequenced sample consisted of blood, either unsorted or a sorted T cell fraction (not recorded which). This rearrangement joins TRBV9 to TRBJ2-3, with 7 bases matching TRBD2. CDR3 region: CDSSVARGTNTDTQYF. The DNA of the CDR3 is TGTGACAGCAGCGTAGCCCGGGGGACTAACACAGATACGCAGTATTTT. The full variable domain, in which reference TRBV9 and TRBJ2-3 provide the parts outside the CDR3, is DSGVTQTPKHLITATGQRVTLRCSPRSGDLSVYWYQQSLDQGLQFLIQYYNGEERAKGNILERFSAQQFPDLHSELNLSSLELGDSALYFCDSSVARGTNTDTQYFGPGTRLTVL.